The 3 T cell receptor beta chains reported below all come from one sample, sequenced in a study of blood T cell repertoires in COVID-19. The table came from immunoSEQ multiplex PCR; TCRdb's copy has only in-frame clones and leaves some out. The sample lists tens of thousands of clones, 65% to 85% seen once, with around 50% in the top ten. The specimen was peripheral blood. All receptors derive from a man between 65 and 79 years old with acute or convalescent COVID-19.

The chain carries TRBV4-1 and TRBJ2-3; 12 bases are a match to TRBD2. Losses at the gene ends were 3 bases for V and 3 bases for J; bases not matched to a gene: 7. CDR1 MGHRA and CDR2 YSYEKL come from the germline V gene. The length of the CDR3 is 17 residues. As DNA, the CDR3 is TGCGCCAGCAGCCAGCCCACTAGCGGGGGGCGGACAGATACGCAGTATTTT. Its translation is CASSQPTSGGRTDTQYF.

The chain uses TRBV10-3 and TRBJ1-2; D possibly corresponds to TRBD1 (5 bases). This CDR3 contains 17 residues. CDR1 and CDR2 (germline): ENHRY, SYGVKD. Deletions cut 4 bases from V and 0 bases from J, with 18 bases between. CDR3 in DNA: TGTGCCATCAGTGCCGGGAGTGGCAGGGCTCCTAACTATGGCTACACCTTC. It yields the protein CAISAGSGRAPNYGYTF.

The rearrangement links TRBV12-5 to TRBJ1-4, with TRBD1 matching 9 bases. CDR3 length: 15 residues. Germline V gene data show CDR1 as LGHNT and CDR2 as FRNRAP. V shed 6 bases and J 8 bases; nucleotides not matched to a gene: 10. The CDR3 nucleotides are TGTGCTAGTGGCGACCAGACAGGGGGGGACGAAAAACTGTTTTTT. It specifies CASGDQTGGDEKLFF.